Each of the 30 T cell receptor beta chains below was sequenced from the same sample in a study of CD8 T cells in Susac syndrome. Reverse transcription of about 0.45 to 1 ug RNA was performed with random hexamers. TCRdb reprocessed the immunoSEQ multiplex PCR reads with MiXCR, giving one entry per CDR3 protein. The top ten hold roughly 0.16% of the sample, which has some 150,000 distinct CDR3 sequences, approximately 95% seen once. Sequenced input: CD4+ T cells from PBMCs. These receptors were obtained from a human donor with Susac syndrome.

The rearrangement links TRBV29-1 to TRBJ2-3, with D unclear. Germline CDR1 is SQVTM and CDR2 is ANQGSEA. This CDR3 contains 13 residues. The CDR3 sequence: CRASGFQTDTQYF. CDR3 in DNA: TGCAGGGCCTCAGGTTTCCAAACAGATACGCAGTATTTT.

The V call is TRBV4-1, the J call TRBJ2-7; a weak D match, TRBD2 (6 bases). This CDR3 region has 15 residues. CDR1 MGHRA and CDR2 YSYEKL come from the germline V gene. The V gene lost 0 bases and the J gene lost 3 bases, with 12 bases spanning the gap. CDR3 nucleotide sequence: TGCGCCAGCAGCCAAGATCGGGGACTTTACTACGAGCAGTACTTC. Protein product: CASSQDRGLYYEQYF.

The chain has TRBV7-2 and TRBJ2-5; TRBD2 aligns across 9 bases. Germline assignment: CDR1 SGHTA and CDR2 FQGNSA. J lost 1 base, V lost 6 bases, and 9 bases had no gene match. The CDR3 contains 16 residues. CDR3 nucleotides: TGTGCCAGCAGGGCGCTCGGCGGGGGGGTCCAAGAGACCCAGTACTTC. It is translated as CASRALGGGVQETQYF.

The rearrangement links TRBV7-3 to TRBJ2-1; TRBD2 matches at 9 bases. The CDR3 contains 15 residues. In germline, CDR1 is SGHTA, CDR2 FQGTGA. V shed 3 bases and J 6 bases; nucleotides not matched to a gene: 6. CDR3 DNA sequence: TGTGCCAGCAGCTTTAGCGGGGGAATACCCAATGAGCAGTTCTTC. Protein: CASSFSGGIPNEQFF.

Only one count was recorded for this clonotype. V gene TRBV2 combines with J gene TRBJ1-5; D remains unclear. This CDR3 contains 14 residues. Germline CDR1 reads SNHLY; CDR2 reads FYNNEI. Trimming took off 6 bases at V and 4 bases at J, with 13 bases between the two ends. The CDR3 nucleotides read TGTGCCAGCAGAGGGCAGGACTGGAATCAGCCCCAGCATTTT. This encodes CASRGQDWNQPQHF.

The V call is TRBV5-1, the J call TRBJ2-7; TRBD1 is a possible D gene (5 bases). V lost 0 bases and J lost 5, with 15 bases in between. The CDR3 runs 15 residues. Germline values: CDR1 SGHRS, CDR2 YFSETQ. CDR3 nucleotide sequence: TGCGCCAGCAGCTTGGAAGGGCAGGGTAATCACGAGCAGTACTTC. Residues: CASSLEGQGNHEQYF.

This clonotype was seen once. V is TRBV29-1 and J is TRBJ2-7; TRBD2 matches 8 bases. This CDR3 comprises 13 residues. V dropped 4 bases and J dropped 6; count of bases not matched to a gene: 8. CDR1 is SQVTM, CDR2 ANQGSEA, per germline. CDR3 DNA: TGCAGCGTTGCAGCGGGGGTCGACGCCGAGCAGTACTTC. This encodes CSVAAGVDAEQYF.

The chain has TRBV6-6 and TRBJ1-1, with a weak D call TRBD1 (5 bases). Germline CDR1 is MNHNY and CDR2 is SVGAGI (reference sequence). V gave up 8 bases and J gave up 5 bases, with 18 bases separating them. The CDR3 consists of 14 residues. The DNA of the CDR3 is TGTGCCAGCTCAATACAGGTGAGCAAGACTGAAGCTTTCTTT. Its protein is CASSIQVSKTEAFF.

The J gene is TRBJ1-1, the V gene TRBV23-1, with TRBD1 identical over 7 bases. TRBV23-1 is placed among ORFs of uncertain function. V shed 8 bases and J 5 bases; nucleotides not matched to a gene: 5. The CDR3 runs to 12 residues. CDR3 amino acids: CASSDRKTEAFF. CDR3 DNA: TGCGCCAGCTCGGACAGGAAGACTGAAGCTTTCTTT.

V and J are TRBV9 and TRBJ2-2; no firm D call. The V gene's germline CDR1 is SGDLS and CDR2 YYNGEE. The CDR3 totals 13 residues. Trimming left V 0 bases short and J 8 bases short, with 8 bases between. The CDR3 sequence is CASSVGNVGELFF. DNA of the CDR3: TGTGCCAGCAGCGTAGGGAATGTGGGGGAGCTGTTTTTT.

The chain recombines TRBV2 with TRBJ1-1; D not resolved. V lost 4 bases and J lost 4, with 10 bases in between. The CDR3 runs to 13 residues. Germline lookup yields CDR1 SNHLY and CDR2 FYNNEI. The CDR3 region has the DNA TGTGCCAGCAGTGTAGGAGTTTTCACTGAAGCTTTCTTT. Protein: CASSVGVFTEAFF.

This chain uses TRBV27 with TRBJ1-1, with D possibly being TRBD1 (5 bases). The CDR3 contains 14 residues. V lost 5 bases to trimming and J lost 4 bases, with 14 bases between them. Germline V gene sequence: CDR1 MNHEY, CDR2 SMNVEV (reference sequence). CDR3 sequence (DNA): TGTGCCAGCAGTCCCCGAGGGGTTGGCACTGAAGCTTTCTTT. Amino acids: CASSPRGVGTEAFF.

The V gene is TRBV9, the J gene TRBJ2-7, with D possibly being TRBD2 (5 bases). The CDR3 is made up of 13 amino acids. Trimming removed 3 bases at V and 3 bases at J, with 10 bases between. The V gene's germline CDR1 is SGDLS and CDR2 YYNGEE. The DNA for the CDR3 is TGTGCCAGCAGCGCACGGGGAGACTACGAGCAGTACTTC. Amino acids: CASSARGDYEQYF. Together with reference TRBV9 and TRBJ2-7, the CDR3 gives the full variable domain: DSGVTQTPKHLITATGQRVTLRCSPRSGDLSVYWYQQSLDQGLQFLIQYYNGEERAKGNILERFSAQQFPDLHSELNLSSLELGDSALYFCASSARGDYEQYFGPGTRLTVT.

The chain employs TRBV20-1 and TRBJ2-5, with a weak D call TRBD2 (7 bases). Germline V gene lookup returns CDR1 DFQATT and CDR2 SNEGSKA (reference sequence). The CDR3 is 12 amino acids. The CDR3 region has the DNA TGCAAGGTTCGGGGGGCCGGGGAGACCCAGTACTTC. Amino acid sequence: CKVRGAGETQYF.

This rearrangement joins TRBV4-2 to TRBJ1-2; TRBD1 aligns across 8 bases. Germline-derived CDR1 and CDR2 are LGHNA and YNFKEQ. The CDR3 is 15 amino acids. Trimming removed 0 bases from V and 8 bases from J; junction bases left unmatched: 8. CDR3 residues: CASSQEGRGREGYTF. The DNA for the CDR3 is TGTGCCAGCAGCCAAGAGGGCAGGGGGCGTGAGGGCTACACCTTC.

This chain links TRBV7-2 with TRBJ2-1; D perhaps matches TRBD1 (6 bases). V shed 4 bases and J shed 2 bases, with 12 bases lying between them. The CDR3 contains 15 residues. Germline V gene data show CDR1 as SGHTA and CDR2 as FQGNSA. The CDR3: CASSSPRTAYNEQFF. CDR3 nucleotide sequence: TGTGCCAGCAGCTCCCCACGGACAGCCTACAATGAGCAGTTCTTC.

The rearrangement uses TRBV15 and TRBJ2-4; D might be TRBD1 or TRBD2, each matching 6 bases. Germline lookup yields CDR1 LNHNV and CDR2 YYDKDF (reference sequence). V was pared by 1 base and J by 0 bases, with 13 bases between. The CDR3 loop spans 17 amino acids. Here the CDR3 DNA reads TGTGCCACCAGCAGAGTGTCGGGGGCATTAGCCAAAAACATTCAGTACTTC. Translated: CATSRVSGALAKNIQYF.

The CDR3 here is CSVAVSTYEQYF. In nucleotides, the CDR3 is TGCAGCGTTGCAGTCAGCACCTACGAGCAGTACTTC. The chain joins TRBV29-1 to TRBJ2-7; D unresolved. Trimming left V 4 bases short and J 2 bases short, with 9 bases between. The CDR3 is 12 amino acids. From germline, CDR1 is SQVTM and CDR2 ANQGSEA.

The chain recombines TRBV3-1 with TRBJ2-1, with unresolved D. The CDR3 length is 16 residues. Trimming left V 0 bases short and J 3 bases short, with 12 bases between. Germline V gene sequence: CDR1 LGHDT, CDR2 YNNKEL (reference sequence). CDR3 loop: CASSQESGSSYNEQFF. In DNA, the CDR3 is TGTGCCAGCAGCCAAGAATCCGGGTCTAGCTACAATGAGCAGTTCTTC.

The chain combines TRBV2 with TRBJ1-6, with unresolved D. Germline V lookup: CDR1 SNHLY, CDR2 FYNNEI. The CDR3 covers 14 residues. V gave up 4 bases and J gave up 8 bases, with 12 bases separating them. The CDR3 DNA reads as TGTGCCAGCAGTGCCGGGGATGTGGATTCACCCCTCCACTTT. Translated, it gives CASSAGDVDSPLHF.

CDR3 bases: TGTGCCATCACCCCGGGACAGGGACCGACCGGGGAGCTGTTTTTT. It encodes CAITPGQGPTGELFF. V is TRBV10-3 and J is TRBJ2-2; 9 nucleotides align to TRBD1. This CDR3 region has 15 residues. V was clipped by 7 bases and J by 5 bases; unmatched bases: 8. The germline gives CDR1 ENHRY, CDR2 SYGVKD.

The chain employs TRBV29-1 and TRBJ2-7; the D is unclear. This CDR3 has 12 amino acids. Germline V CDR1 and CDR2: SQVTM, ANQGSEA. Trimming took 3 bases from V and 4 from J, leaving 10 bases between them. CDR3 in amino acids: CSVEVSSYEQYF. The CDR3 DNA sequence: TGCAGCGTTGAGGTCAGTTCATACGAGCAGTACTTC.

V and J are TRBV7-2 and TRBJ2-7; 8 positions match TRBD2. The CDR3 consists of 15 residues. Germline CDR1 reads SGHTA; CDR2 reads FQGNSA. V was clipped by 1 base and J by 7 bases; unmatched bases: 9. Written as DNA, the CDR3 is TGTGCCAGCAGCTTAGTCGTGGCGGGGGGTGGAGAGCAGTACTTC. Amino acids: CASSLVVAGGGEQYF.

The chain couples TRBV12-3 or TRBV12-4 to TRBJ2-7; the D gene could be TRBD1 or TRBD2 (7 bases each). This CDR3 contains 15 residues. V was clipped by 3 bases and J by 0 bases, with 12 bases between them. CDR3 sequence (DNA): TGTGCCAGCAGTTTCGGGGGGACAGCCTCCTACGAGCAGTACTTC. Protein sequence: CASSFGGTASYEQYF.

The count of this clonotype is one. This chain uses TRBV6-5 with TRBJ2-5, with 7 bases matching TRBD2. The CDR3 covers 14 residues. Germline values: CDR1 MNHEY, CDR2 SVGAGI. Germline trimming cut 7 bases from V and 2 bases from J; bases unmatched to any gene: 7. The CDR3 sequence: CASTRSRGQETQYF. In DNA form, the CDR3 reads TGTGCCAGCACGAGGTCGCGGGGGCAAGAGACCCAGTACTTC.

The chain is built from TRBV7-2 and TRBJ2-6; 9 nucleotides line up with TRBD1. Germline V gene lookup returns CDR1 SGHTA and CDR2 FQGNSA. The CDR3 loop spans 16 amino acids. With 5 bases clipped from V and 4 bases from J, the junction kept 6 bases outside the gene matches. The DNA of the CDR3 is TGTGCCAGCAGCCGCGGACAGGGGAGGGGGGCCAACGTCCTGACTTTC. Its translation: CASSRGQGRGANVLTF.

The chain employs TRBV12-3 or TRBV12-4 and TRBJ2-1; 8 nucleotides agree with TRBD1. The CDR3 is 14 amino acids. The ends lost 5 bases at V and 6 bases at J; junction bases unmatched: 6. The CDR3 sequence: CASSGQGPTNEQFF. The CDR3 nucleotides are TGTGCCAGCAGTGGACAGGGACCGACCAATGAGCAGTTCTTC.

The gene calls are TRBV5-4 and TRBJ1-2; maybe TRBD1 (5 bases). Germline-derived CDR1 and CDR2 are SGHNT and YYREEE (reference sequence). The CDR3 extends over 13 amino acids. Trimming cost V 3 bases and J 8 bases, with 14 bases left between them. The CDR3 sequence is CASSSDGAWGYTF. The DNA for the CDR3 is TGTGCCAGCAGCTCCGACGGGGCCTGGGGCTACACCTTC.

V is TRBV7-9 and J is TRBJ1-1; D not certain. This CDR3 spans 17 amino acids. The ends were cut back, 5 bases at V and 1 base at J, with 20 bases in the middle. CDR1 and CDR2 (germline): SEHNR, FQNEAQ (reference sequence). As DNA, the CDR3 is TGTGCCAGCAGCCGAACCCCCCTCCGGTCCTCGAACACTGAAGCTTTCTTT. It codes for CASSRTPLRSSNTEAFF.

For the CDR3, the DNA is TGTGCCAGCAGTGAAAATGGTCAGGGCCACGAGCAGTACTTC. Translating gives CASSENGQGHEQYF. The chain couples TRBV2 to TRBJ2-7; D is perhaps TRBD1 (5 bases). Germline CDR1 SNHLY, CDR2 FYNNEI. The V gene lost 2 bases and the J gene lost 5 bases, with 13 bases spanning the gap. This CDR3 has 14 amino acids. Full variable domain (outside the CDR3, taken from reference TRBV2 and TRBJ2-7): EPEVTQTPSHQVTQMGQEVILRCVPISNHLYFYWYRQILGQKVEFLVSFYNNEISEKSEIFDDQFSVERPDGSNFTLKIRSTKLEDSAMYFCASSENGQGHEQYFGPGTRLTVT.